Following are 15 T cell receptor beta chains from one sample sequenced in a study of beta chain features in type 1 diabetes. Since all of the isolated RNA was reverse transcribed, expressed TCRB transcripts were what got sequenced. The assay was immunoSEQ multiplex PCR, and TCRdb's table has in-frame clones only and misses some. The table records roughly 500,000 clones, about an eighth of them present only once. Sequencing used naive CD4+ T cells from blood. These receptors were collected from a young woman in good health.

This chain's CDR3 is CASSDWDRAHNEQFF. The CDR3 DNA follows: TGTGCCAGCAGTGATTGGGACAGGGCCCACAATGAGCAGTTCTTC. The gene calls are TRBV25-1 and TRBJ2-1; 9 nucleotides agree with TRBD1. The CDR3 has 15 residues. Germline trimming cut 3 bases from V and 5 bases from J; bases unmatched to any gene: 5. Germline loops: CDR1 MGHDK, CDR2 SYGVNS.

This clone was seen only a few times. This chain uses TRBV28 with TRBJ2-4; no clear D. Germline CDR1 and CDR2: MDHEN and SYDVKM. Trimming stripped 3 bases from V and 1 base from J, with 16 bases between. The CDR3 is made up of 17 amino acids. The CDR3 sequence: CASSLFSLVVAKNIQYF. The DNA for the CDR3 is TGTGCCAGCAGTTTGTTCTCGTTGGTTGTGGCCAAAAACATTCAGTACTTC.

This clone occurred many times. This sequence joins TRBV29-1 and TRBJ1-2; D uncertain. Germline V gene data show CDR1 as SQVTM and CDR2 as ANQGSEA. Trimming removed 6 bases at V and 3 bases at J, with 11 bases between. The CDR3 has 12 amino acids. For the CDR3, the DNA is TGCAGCGTGGAACGGGAGGACTATGGCTACACCTTC. Translation: CSVEREDYGYTF.

A few counts support this clone. The gene calls are TRBV18 and TRBJ2-5; no clear D gene. Germline V CDR1 and CDR2: KGHSH, LQKENI. This CDR3 contains 14 residues. V lost 5 bases and J 3 bases, leaving 13 bases between the germline ends. CDR3 sequence reads: CASSTQGLKETQYF. DNA for the CDR3: TGTGCCAGCTCAACACAAGGTTTAAAAGAGACCCAGTACTTC.

This clone occurred a few times. J is TRBJ2-4 and V is TRBV7-2; D unresolved. Germline CDR1 reads SGHTA; CDR2 reads FQGNSA. Between the trimmed V and J ends, which lost 5 bases and 0 bases, there was a span of 11 bases. The CDR3 is 15 amino acids. As DNA, the CDR3 is TGTGCCAGCAGCCCAGACTTGCTAGCCAAAAACATTCAGTACTTC. It specifies CASSPDLLAKNIQYF. Full variable domain (remainder filled in from reference TRBV7-2 and TRBJ2-4): GAGVSQSPSNKVTEKGKDVELRCDPISGHTALYWYRQSLGQGLEFLIYFQGNSAPDKSGLPSDRFSAERTGGSVSTLTIQRTQQEDSAVYLCASSPDLLAKNIQYFGAGTRLSVL.

There are a few counts of this clone. The rearrangement joins TRBV28 to TRBJ2-5, with a possible D match to TRBD1 (6 bases). Germline values: CDR1 MDHEN, CDR2 SYDVKM. V was pared by 6 bases and J by 6 bases, with 14 bases between. This CDR3 is 13 amino acids long. The CDR3 DNA is TGTGCCAGCAGCAGGGACACGGGGAAGACCCAGTACTTC. Its protein is CASSRDTGKTQYF. The whole variable domain, remainder taken from reference TRBV28 and TRBJ2-5, is DVKVTQSSRYLVKRTGEKVFLECVQDMDHENMFWYRQDPGLGLRLIYFSYDVKMKEKGDIPEGYSVSREKKERFSLILESASTNQTSMYLCASSRDTGKTQYFGPGTRLLVL.

Only a few counts were recorded for this clone. CDR3 bases: TGCGCCAGCAGCCGGGTTGTCGCACTAGCGGGAGTCCCAGATACGCAGTATTTT. This encodes CASSRVVALAGVPDTQYF. The chain combines TRBV4-3 with TRBJ2-3; 11 bases align to TRBD2. The CDR3 length is 18 residues. Germline-derived CDR1 and CDR2 are LGHNA and YSLEER. Germline trimming cut 4 bases from V and 4 bases from J; bases unmatched to any gene: 13.

CDR3 bases: TGTGCCAGCAGCTCCGGGTCCGTCGGCATTCAGTACTTC. Protein sequence: CASSSGSVGIQYF. The chain links TRBV7-6 to TRBJ2-4; D is undetermined. V shed 4 bases and J shed 9 bases, with 13 bases lying between them. Germline-derived CDR1 and CDR2 are SGHVS and FNYEAQ. The CDR3 contains 13 residues.

This clone has only a few counts. This chain connects TRBV20-1 to TRBJ1-6; TRBD1 is a possible D gene (5 bases). The CDR3 has 11 residues. The V end was cut by 3 bases, the J end by 10 bases, with 7 bases between. Germline CDR1 is DFQATT and CDR2 is SNEGSKA (reference sequence). The chain's CDR3 is CSASGGSPLHF. For the CDR3, the DNA is TGCAGTGCTAGCGGGGGATCACCCCTCCACTTT.

The chain couples TRBV30 to TRBJ2-5, with 7 bases fitting TRBD2. This CDR3 contains 14 residues. Trimming removed 2 bases from V and 2 bases from J; junction bases left unmatched: 5. Germline CDR1 GTSNPN, CDR2 SVGIG (reference sequence). The CDR3 coding sequence is TGTGCCTGGAGTCGGGGGGAGGGGCAAGAGACCCAGTACTTC. Protein product: CAWSRGEGQETQYF.

The gene calls are TRBV29-1 and TRBJ2-3; maybe TRBD2 (6 bases). This CDR3 comprises 11 residues. V lost 7 bases and J lost 9, with 14 bases in between. The germline CDR1 and CDR2 sequences are SQVTM and ANQGSEA. CDR3 amino acids: CSGLRGNTQYF. The CDR3 DNA is TGCAGCGGGCTACGGGGGAACACGCAGTATTTT.

The chain links TRBV7-9 to TRBJ2-1, with 7 bases matching TRBD2. Trimming removed 2 bases from V and 4 bases from J; junction bases left unmatched: 17. Germline loops: CDR1 SEHNR, CDR2 FQNEAQ (reference sequence). The CDR3 has 19 residues. CDR3 sequence: CASSLTSSGTKFDYNEQFF. The CDR3 nucleotides read TGTGCCAGCAGCTTAACCTCTAGCGGAACCAAGTTTGATTACAATGAGCAGTTCTTC.

This clone was observed a handful of times. This chain connects TRBV14 to TRBJ2-1, with 9 bases that match TRBD1. The CDR3 extends over 17 amino acids. Trimming took 0 bases from V and 8 from J; bases not matched to a gene: 11. CDR1 SGHDN and CDR2 FVKESK come from the germline V gene. In nucleotides, the CDR3 is TGTGCCAGCAGCCAAGATGTGCACGGGACAGGGCAAGATGAGCAGTTCTTC. Its translation is CASSQDVHGTGQDEQFF. Variable domain in full (rest from reference TRBV14 and TRBJ2-1): EAGVTQFPSHSVIEKGQTVTLRCDPISGHDNLYWYRRVMGKEIKFLLHFVKESKQDESGMPNNRFLAERTGGTYSTLKVQPAELEDSGVYFCASSQDVHGTGQDEQFFGPGTRLTVL.

The chain combines TRBV19 with TRBJ2-1; D may be TRBD1 or TRBD2 (5 bases each). The CDR3 spans 16 residues. Per the germline V gene, CDR1 is LNHDA and CDR2 is SQIVND (reference sequence). V was clipped by 4 bases and J by 1 base, with 14 bases between them. Written as DNA, the CDR3 is TGTGCCAGTAGTAAGTCCGGGGCAGCGTCCTACAATGAGCAGTTCTTC. This translates into CASSKSGAASYNEQFF. Based on the CDR3 plus reference TRBV19 and TRBJ2-1, the full variable domain is DGGITQSPKYLFRKEGQNVTLSCEQNLNHDAMYWYRQDPGQGLRLIYYSQIVNDFQKGDIAEGYSVSREKKESFPLTVTSAQKNPTAFYLCASSKSGAASYNEQFFGPGTRLTVL.

The chain combines TRBV7-9 with TRBJ2-5; D may be TRBD1 (6 bases). Between the trimmed V and J ends, which lost 3 bases and 4 bases, there was a span of 6 bases. CDR3 length: 12 residues. Germline V gene lookup returns CDR1 SEHNR and CDR2 FQNEAQ (reference sequence). CDR3 in amino acids: CASSFRGETQYF. CDR3 in DNA: TGTGCCAGCAGCTTCAGGGGAGAGACCCAGTACTTC. The complete variable domain, with remaining parts taken from reference TRBV7-9 and TRBJ2-5, reads DTGVSQNPRHKITKRGQNVTFRCDPISEHNRLYWYRQTLGQGPEFLTYFQNEAQLEKSRLLSDRFSAERPKGSFSTLEIQRTEQGDSAMYLCASSFRGETQYFGPGTRLLVL.